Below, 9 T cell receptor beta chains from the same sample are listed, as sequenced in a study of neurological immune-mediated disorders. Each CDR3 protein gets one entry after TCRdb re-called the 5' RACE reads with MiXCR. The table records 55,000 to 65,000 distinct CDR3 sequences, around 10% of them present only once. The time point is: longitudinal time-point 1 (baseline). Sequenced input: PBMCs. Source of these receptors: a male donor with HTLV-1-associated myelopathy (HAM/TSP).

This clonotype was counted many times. CDR3 sequence: CASSLSGGTDTQYF. CDR3 DNA: TGTGCCAGCAGCCTGAGCGGGGGGACAGATACGCAGTATTTT. The V gene is TRBV5-5, the J gene TRBJ2-3, with 9 positions matching TRBD2. From germline, CDR1 is SGHKS and CDR2 YYEKEE (reference sequence). With V trimmed by 4 bases and J by 3 bases, 3 bases remained unmatched. This CDR3 is 14 amino acids long.

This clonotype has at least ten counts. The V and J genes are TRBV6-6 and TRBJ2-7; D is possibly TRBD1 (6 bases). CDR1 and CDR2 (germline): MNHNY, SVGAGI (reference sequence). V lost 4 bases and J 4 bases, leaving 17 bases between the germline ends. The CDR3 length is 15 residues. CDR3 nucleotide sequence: TGTGCCAGCAGTTCCTCGGACAGAAATTCTTACGAGCAGTACTTC. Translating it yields CASSSSDRNSYEQYF.

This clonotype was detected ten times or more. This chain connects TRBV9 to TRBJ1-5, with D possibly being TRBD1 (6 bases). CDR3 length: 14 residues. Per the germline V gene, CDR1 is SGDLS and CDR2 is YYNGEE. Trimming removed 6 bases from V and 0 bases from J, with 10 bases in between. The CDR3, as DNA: TGTGCCAGCAATCAGGGGTCTAGCAATCAGCCCCAGCATTTT. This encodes CASNQGSSNQPQHF.

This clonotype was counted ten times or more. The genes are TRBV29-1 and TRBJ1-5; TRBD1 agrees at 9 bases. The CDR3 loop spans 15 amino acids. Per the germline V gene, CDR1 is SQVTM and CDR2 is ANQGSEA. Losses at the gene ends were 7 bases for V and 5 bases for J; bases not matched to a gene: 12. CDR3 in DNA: TGCAGCGGGCAATCCCGGGACAGGGAAGATCAGCCCCAGCATTTT. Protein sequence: CSGQSRDREDQPQHF.

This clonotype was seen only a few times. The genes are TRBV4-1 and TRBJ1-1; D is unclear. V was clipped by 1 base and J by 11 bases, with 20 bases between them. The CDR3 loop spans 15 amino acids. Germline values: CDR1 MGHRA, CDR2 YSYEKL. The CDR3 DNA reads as TGCGCCAGCAGCCAAGGAGGCTTTCGTGGAACGGGGGCTTTCTTT. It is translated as CASSQGGFRGTGAFF.

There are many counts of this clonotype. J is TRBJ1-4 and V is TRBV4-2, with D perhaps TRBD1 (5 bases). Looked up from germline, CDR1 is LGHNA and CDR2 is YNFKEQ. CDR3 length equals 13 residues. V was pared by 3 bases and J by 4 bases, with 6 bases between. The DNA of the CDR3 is TGTGCCAGCAGCCAGGGGGGTAATGAAAAACTGTTTTTT. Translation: CASSQGGNEKLFF.

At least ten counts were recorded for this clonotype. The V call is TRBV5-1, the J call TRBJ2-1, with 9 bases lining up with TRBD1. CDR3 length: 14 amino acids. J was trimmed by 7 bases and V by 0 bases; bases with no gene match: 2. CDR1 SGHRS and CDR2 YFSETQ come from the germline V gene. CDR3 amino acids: CASSLGGQGNEQFF. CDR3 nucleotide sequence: TGCGCCAGCAGCTTGGGGGGACAGGGAAATGAGCAGTTCTTC.

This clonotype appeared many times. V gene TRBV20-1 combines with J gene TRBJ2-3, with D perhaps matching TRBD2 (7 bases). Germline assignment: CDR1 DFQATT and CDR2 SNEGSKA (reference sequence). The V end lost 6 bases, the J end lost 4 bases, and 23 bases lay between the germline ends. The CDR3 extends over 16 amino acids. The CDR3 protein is CSATRSVGGRSDTQYF. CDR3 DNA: TGCAGTGCGACTCGCTCCGTGGGGGGGCGGTCAGATACGCAGTATTTT.

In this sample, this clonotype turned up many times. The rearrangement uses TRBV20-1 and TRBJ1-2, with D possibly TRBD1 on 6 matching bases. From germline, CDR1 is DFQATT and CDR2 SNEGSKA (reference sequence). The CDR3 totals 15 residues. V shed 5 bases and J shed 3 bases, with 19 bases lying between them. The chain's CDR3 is CSAQAADSRHYGYTF. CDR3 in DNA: TGCAGTGCTCAAGCAGCGGACAGCCGCCACTATGGCTACACCTTC.